These 18 T cell receptor beta chains share one sample of origin, sequenced in a study of vaccination effects on CD4 cells after COVID-19 (dated by TCRdb to between 2021 and 2023). After more than 9 days of culture, CD4+ T cells were isolated with the EasySep CD4+ T cell isolation kit. Each participant received two doses of an mRNA SARS-CoV-2 vaccine, either BNT162b2 or mRNA-1273. Their specific antigens are unknown. The library was generated by the immunoSEQ multiplex PCR assay. The table was pulled from immuneACCESS by TCRdb, which kept in-frame rearrangements only. Such tables lose some clones; where checked, under half of the loss comes from unresolved V genes, and the rest has no known cause. The sample includes some 66,000 clones, with roughly four fifths observed a single time. The biggest ten clones account for around 2.5% of the sample. The sample in question was CD4+ T cells from PBMCs cultured without peptide, obtained after COVID-19 vaccination. The receptors stem from a human donor who received a COVID-19 vaccine.

The chain joins TRBV7-2 to TRBJ2-5; D unresolved. Germline lookup yields CDR1 SGHTA and CDR2 FQGNSA. This CDR3 region has 14 residues. V was shortened by 5 bases and J by 1 base, with 11 bases between the two germline ends. The CDR3 DNA sequence: TGTGCCAGCAGCGCCTTTCGGACCCAAGAGACCCAGTACTTC. Protein sequence: CASSAFRTQETQYF. Complete variable domain (other parts from reference TRBV7-2 and TRBJ2-5): GAGVSQSPSNKVTEKGKDVELRCDPISGHTALYWYRQSLGQGLEFLIYFQGNSAPDKSGLPSDRFSAERTGGSVSTLTIQRTQQEDSAVYLCASSAFRTQETQYFGPGTRLLVL.

V usage is TRBV9 and J usage is TRBJ2-5; D ambiguous. Germline-derived CDR1 and CDR2 are SGDLS and YYNGEE. With 2 bases removed from V and 2 bases from J, the gap between germline ends came to 7 bases. The CDR3 runs to 13 residues. The CDR3: CASSVGRQETQYF. The DNA of the CDR3 is TGTGCCAGCAGCGTGGGTAGACAAGAGACCCAGTACTTC.

The chain is built from TRBV6-2 or TRBV6-3 and TRBJ2-1; 9 bases align to TRBD2. This CDR3 has 15 amino acids. V lost 2 bases to trimming and J lost 6 bases; unmatched junction nucleotides: 5. From germline, CDR1 is MNHEY and CDR2 SVGEGT. CDR3 DNA: TGTGCCAGCAGTTACCTGCGGGGGGGCGGCAATGAGCAGTTCTTC. Translation: CASSYLRGGGNEQFF.

The gene calls are TRBV2 and TRBJ2-3, with no clear D. This CDR3 is 14 amino acids long. Germline loops: CDR1 SNHLY, CDR2 FYNNEI. Trimming shortened V by 5 bases and J by 6 bases, and 15 bases separated the two germline ends. The CDR3 sequence: CASSRTLSVDTQYF. Written as DNA, the CDR3 is TGTGCCAGCAGTAGGACCCTTTCCGTCGATACGCAGTATTTT. The complete variable domain, with remaining parts taken from reference TRBV2 and TRBJ2-3, reads EPEVTQTPSHQVTQMGQEVILRCVPISNHLYFYWYRQILGQKVEFLVSFYNNEISEKSEIFDDQFSVERPDGSNFTLKIRSTKLEDSAMYFCASSRTLSVDTQYFGPGTRLTVL.

This clone was seen only a few times. The chain couples TRBV5-1 to TRBJ2-5; D is unresolved. V lost 4 bases and J 5 bases, leaving 9 bases between the germline ends. The CDR3 is made up of 12 amino acids. CDR1 is SGHRS and CDR2 is YFSETQ in the germline V gene. This chain's CDR3 is CASSPAGETQYF. The CDR3 DNA follows: TGCGCCAGCAGCCCCGCCGGGGAGACCCAGTACTTC. The entire variable domain, with the rest obtained from reference TRBV5-1 and TRBJ2-5, is as follows: KAGVTQTPRYLIKTRGQQVTLSCSPISGHRSVSWYQQTPGQGLQFLFEYFSETQRNKGNFPGRFSGRQFSNSRSEMNVSTLELGDSALYLCASSPAGETQYFGPGTRLLVL.

This chain uses TRBV9 with TRBJ1-3, with D possibly TRBD1 on 6 matching bases. This CDR3 comprises 15 residues. V lost 0 bases and J 0 bases, leaving 7 bases between the germline ends. Germline CDR1 SGDLS, CDR2 YYNGEE. CDR3 residues: CASSVEGGSGNTIYF. The CDR3 nucleotides read TGTGCCAGCAGCGTAGAGGGGGGCTCTGGAAACACCATATATTTT.

This clone came up once. The V gene is TRBV7-3, the J gene TRBJ2-1; 8 positions agree with TRBD1. V was pared by 5 bases and J by 4 bases, with 7 bases of the junction left unmatched. CDR1 and CDR2 from the germline V gene are SGHTA and FQGTGA. CDR3 length equals 15 residues. The CDR3 spells CASSERTGPYNEQFF. The CDR3, as DNA: TGTGCCAGCAGCGAACGGACAGGGCCGTACAATGAGCAGTTCTTC. Combining the CDR3 with reference TRBV7-3 and TRBJ2-1 gives the whole variable domain GAGVSQTPSNKVTEKGKYVELRCDPISGHTALYWYRQSLGQGPEFLIYFQGTGAADDSGLPNDRFFAVRPEGSVSTLKIQRTERGDSAVYLCASSERTGPYNEQFFGPGTRLTVL.

This clone was seen only a few times. The gene calls are TRBV30 and TRBJ1-2; no firm D call. V was clipped by 4 bases and J by 1 base, with 13 bases between them. Looked up from germline, CDR1 is GTSNPN and CDR2 is SVGIG (reference sequence). The CDR3 sequence is 14 residues long. DNA of the CDR3: TGTGCCTGGACGAGATATAGGGATAACTATGGCTACACCTTC. This codes for CAWTRYRDNYGYTF.

This sequence joins TRBV7-9 and TRBJ2-3; 7 bases are a match to TRBD1. This CDR3 has 15 residues. From germline, CDR1 is SEHNR and CDR2 FQNEAQ (reference sequence). Unmatched junction bases numbered 1, after V lost 1 base and J lost 0 bases. The DNA for the CDR3 is TGTGCCAGCAGCTTAGAGGGACAGAGCACAGATACGCAGTATTTT. Its translation: CASSLEGQSTDTQYF.

The chain couples TRBV9 to TRBJ1-1; weak D call: TRBD1 (6 bases). The CDR3 runs 14 residues. The germline V gene has CDR1 SGDLS and CDR2 YYNGEE. The V and J ends lost 1 base and 1 base respectively, with 8 bases between them. CDR3 residues: CASSVRQENTEAFF. The CDR3, as DNA: TGTGCCAGCAGCGTAAGACAGGAGAACACTGAAGCTTTCTTT.

V usage is TRBV18 and J usage is TRBJ2-3; D gene uncertain. The germline V gene encodes CDR1 KGHSH and CDR2 LQKENI. The CDR3 totals 17 residues. V was shortened by 0 bases and J by 0 bases, with 13 bases between the two germline ends. CDR3 nucleotides: TGTGCCAGCTCACCACCGCGTATTAGGGCGAGCACAGATACGCAGTATTTT. Translation gives CASSPPRIRASTDTQYF.

The chain couples TRBV9 to TRBJ2-3; the D is unclear. The CDR3 loop spans 17 amino acids. Germline CDR1 is SGDLS and CDR2 is YYNGEE. V dropped 0 bases and J dropped 3 bases, with 17 bases sitting between them. Here the CDR3 DNA reads TGTGCCAGCAGCGTAGTGCCGTATACGGCGACTACAGATACGCAGTATTTT. Its protein is CASSVVPYTATTDTQYF.

The chain recombines TRBV19 with TRBJ2-2, with TRBD2 identical over 12 bases. V lost 2 bases, J lost 3 bases, and 7 bases stayed unmatched. CDR3 length equals 18 residues. The V gene's germline CDR1 is LNHDA and CDR2 SQIVND (reference sequence). Here the CDR3 reads CASSITTSGGYYTGELFF. The DNA of the CDR3 is TGTGCCAGTAGTATAACGACTAGCGGGGGTTATTACACCGGGGAGCTGTTTTTT.

This chain links TRBV7-3 with TRBJ1-6, with unresolved D. This CDR3 has 15 amino acids. V was shortened by 1 base and J by 8 bases, with 12 bases between the two germline ends. From germline, CDR1 is SGHTA and CDR2 FQGTGA. CDR3 protein: CASSLRPSGDSPLHF. CDR3 in DNA: TGTGCCAGCAGCTTAAGGCCTTCTGGGGATTCACCCCTCCACTTT.

This clone is a singleton in its sample. The gene calls are TRBV5-5 and TRBJ2-2; TRBD1 matches at 9 bases. In germline, CDR1 is SGHKS, CDR2 YYEKEE (reference sequence). The ends lost 0 bases at V and 6 bases at J; junction bases unmatched: 6. The CDR3 consists of 16 residues. The CDR3 sequence: CASSLVGQGGSGELFF. Written as DNA, the CDR3 is TGTGCCAGCAGCTTGGTGGGACAGGGAGGATCCGGGGAGCTGTTTTTT.

The gene calls are TRBV2 and TRBJ2-5; 8 nucleotides align to TRBD1. The CDR3 totals 13 residues. Germline lookup yields CDR1 SNHLY and CDR2 FYNNEI. The trim removed 7 bases at V and 5 bases at J, leaving 6 bases unmatched. Written as DNA, the CDR3 is TGTGCCAGCAACGACAGGGGTTTGGAGACCCAGTACTTC. Residues: CASNDRGLETQYF.

This clone was counted a few times. The chain employs TRBV6-2 or TRBV6-3 and TRBJ1-5, with D uncertain. V shed 5 bases and J shed 6 bases, with 17 bases lying between them. The germline CDR1 and CDR2 sequences are MNHEY and SVGEGT. The CDR3 has 15 residues. CDR3 sequence: CASSDWGGKSQPQHF. CDR3 nucleotide sequence: TGTGCCAGCAGTGATTGGGGAGGGAAGAGTCAGCCCCAGCATTTT.

The chain links TRBV18 to TRBJ2-5; D might be TRBD2 (6 bases). This CDR3 region has 17 residues. V dropped 3 bases and J dropped 1 base, with 18 bases sitting between them. Germline values: CDR1 KGHSH, CDR2 LQKENI. The DNA of the CDR3 is TGTGCCAGCTCACCTGATTTAGGGACGGGGGTCCAAGAGACCCAGTACTTC. Translation: CASSPDLGTGVQETQYF.